This TCR beta chain was sequenced in a study of vaccination effects on CD4 cells after COVID-19. Whole-study context: Each participant was given two doses of one vaccine (BNT162b2 or mRNA-1273). Broader study findings: The study dataset contains few convalescent patients and includes no early post-infection timepoints. Healthy vaccinees had only 1 of 255 vaccine-induced clones cross-react with common cold coronaviruses.

The ViraFEST assay expanded antigen-specific CD4+ T cells with viral peptide pools before sequencing. The culture ran for around 10 days before CD4+ T cells were isolated. Vaccinated recipients, who were negative for nucleocapsid antibodies, had no history of SARS-CoV-2 infection. Wells containing 1.5 million to 2.5 million PBMC each were cultured with about 9 IU/ml IL-2 and approximately 10 ug/ml peptides. This clone was counted only a few times. What it binds is unknown. The CDR3 contains 15 residues. Germline CDR1 and CDR2: SGDLS and YYNGEE. The V segment lost 0 bases and the J segment 10 bases; nucleotides outside the gene matches: 4. Measured with immunoSEQ multiplex PCR; TCRdb has only the in-frame clones, and not every one. This table holds about 73,000 clones, around 79% found once.

The receptor was isolated from a human donor who received a COVID-19 vaccine. The sample in question was CD4+ T cells from PBMCs cultured with SARS-CoV-2 spike peptides, obtained before COVID-19 vaccination. This rearrangement joins TRBV9 to TRBJ1-6, with 10 bases identical to TRBD1. CDR3 amino acids: CASSVVGTGVSPLHF. DNA of the CDR3: TGTGCCAGCAGCGTAGTGGGGACAGGGGTCTCACCCCTCCACTTT.